This T cell receptor (beta chain) came from a study of breast tumors, draining lymph nodes, adjacent tissues. Study-wide points: Tumor T cell lymph node origin was a supported hypothesis, not proven. Compared with lymph nodes, tumors were less diverse; compared with nontumor tissue, more.

TCRdb ran MiXCR on the multiplex PCR reads and lists one entry per CDR3 protein. In the table there are about 200,000 distinct CDR3 sequences, around a third of which are singletons. Breast cancer patients provided tissue from their axillary draining lymph nodes. This clonotype was recorded at least ten times. The antigen is unknown. The V gene lost 0 bases and the J gene lost 6 bases, with 9 bases spanning the gap. This CDR3 spans 14 amino acids. Germline lookup yields CDR1 SEHNR and CDR2 FQNEAQ (reference sequence). The sample was axillary lymph node tissue. This TCR was sampled from a female donor with breast cancer. Some clones in this sample may be carry-over from other donors' samples. This rearrangement joins TRBV7-9 to TRBJ2-4; a weak D match, TRBD2 (6 bases). CDR3 in DNA: TGTGCCAGCAGCTTAGCAAGGGGAGGAAACATTCAGTACTTC. This encodes CASSLARGGNIQYF.